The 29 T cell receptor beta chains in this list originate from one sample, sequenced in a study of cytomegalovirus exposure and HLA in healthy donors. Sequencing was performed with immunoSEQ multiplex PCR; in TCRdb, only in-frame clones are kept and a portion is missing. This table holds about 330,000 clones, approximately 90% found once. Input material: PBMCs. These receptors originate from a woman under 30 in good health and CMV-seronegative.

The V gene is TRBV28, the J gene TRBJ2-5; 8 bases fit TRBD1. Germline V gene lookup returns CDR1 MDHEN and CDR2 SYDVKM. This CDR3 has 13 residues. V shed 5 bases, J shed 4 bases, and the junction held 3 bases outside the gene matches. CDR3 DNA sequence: TGTGCCAGCAGTCTACAGGGGGTAGAGACCCAGTACTTC. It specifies CASSLQGVETQYF.

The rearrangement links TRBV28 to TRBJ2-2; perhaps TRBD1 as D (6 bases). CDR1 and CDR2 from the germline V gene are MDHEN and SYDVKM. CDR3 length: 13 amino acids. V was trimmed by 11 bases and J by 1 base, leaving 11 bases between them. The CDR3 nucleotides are TGTGCCGGGGGCAGGGGGAACACCGGGGAGCTGTTTTTT. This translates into CAGGRGNTGELFF.

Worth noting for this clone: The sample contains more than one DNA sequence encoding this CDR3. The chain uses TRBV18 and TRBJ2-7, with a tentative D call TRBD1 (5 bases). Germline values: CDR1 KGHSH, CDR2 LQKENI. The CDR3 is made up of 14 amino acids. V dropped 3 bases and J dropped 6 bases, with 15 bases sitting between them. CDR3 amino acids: CASSPPGLAGEQYF. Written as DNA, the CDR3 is TGTGCCAGCTCACCCCCAGGGTTAGCTGGCGAGCAGTACTTC.

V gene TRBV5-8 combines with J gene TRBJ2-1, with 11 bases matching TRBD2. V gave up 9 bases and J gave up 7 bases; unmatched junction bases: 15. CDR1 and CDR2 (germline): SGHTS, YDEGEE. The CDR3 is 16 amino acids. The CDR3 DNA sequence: TGTGCCACCAGGCCCCCCCTAGCGGGAGGTCTTAATGAGCAGTTCTTC. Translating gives CATRPPLAGGLNEQFF.

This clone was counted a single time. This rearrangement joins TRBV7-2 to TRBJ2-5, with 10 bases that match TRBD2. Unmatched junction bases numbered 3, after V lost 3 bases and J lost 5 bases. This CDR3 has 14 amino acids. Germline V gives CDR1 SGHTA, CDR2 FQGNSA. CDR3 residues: CASSLGSGRETQYF. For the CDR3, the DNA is TGTGCCAGCAGCTTGGGTAGCGGGAGGGAGACCCAGTACTTC. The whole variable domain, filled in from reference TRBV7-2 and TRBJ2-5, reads GAGVSQSPSNKVTEKGKDVELRCDPISGHTALYWYRQSLGQGLEFLIYFQGNSAPDKSGLPSDRFSAERTGGSVSTLTIQRTQQEDSAVYLCASSLGSGRETQYFGPGTRLLVL.

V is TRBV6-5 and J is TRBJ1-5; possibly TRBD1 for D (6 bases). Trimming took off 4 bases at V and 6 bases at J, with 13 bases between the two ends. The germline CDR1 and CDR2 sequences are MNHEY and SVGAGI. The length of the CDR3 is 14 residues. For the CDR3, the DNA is TGTGCCAGCAGTTCTCTACAGGGCGTTCAGCCCCAGCATTTT. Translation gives CASSSLQGVQPQHF.

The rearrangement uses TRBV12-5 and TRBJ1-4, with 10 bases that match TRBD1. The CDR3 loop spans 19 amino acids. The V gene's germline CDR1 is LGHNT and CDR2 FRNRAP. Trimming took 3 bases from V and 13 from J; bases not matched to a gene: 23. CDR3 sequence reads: CASGFSPAGTGAVIPVLFF. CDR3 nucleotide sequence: TGTGCTAGTGGTTTTTCGCCGGCCGGGACAGGGGCCGTAATTCCGGTACTGTTTTTT.

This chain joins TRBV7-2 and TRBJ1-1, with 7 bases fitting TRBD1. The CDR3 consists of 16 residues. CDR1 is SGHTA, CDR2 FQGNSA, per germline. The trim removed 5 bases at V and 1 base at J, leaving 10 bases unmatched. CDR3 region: CASSPGTVFTNTEAFF. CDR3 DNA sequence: TGTGCCAGCAGCCCTGGGACAGTCTTTACGAACACTGAAGCTTTCTTT.

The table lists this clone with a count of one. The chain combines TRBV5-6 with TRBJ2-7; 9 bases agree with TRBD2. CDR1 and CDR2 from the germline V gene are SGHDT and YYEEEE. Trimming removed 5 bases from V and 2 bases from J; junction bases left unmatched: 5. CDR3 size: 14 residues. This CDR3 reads CASRGAGGTYEQYF. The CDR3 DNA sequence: TGTGCCAGCAGGGGTGCGGGAGGGACCTACGAGCAGTACTTC.

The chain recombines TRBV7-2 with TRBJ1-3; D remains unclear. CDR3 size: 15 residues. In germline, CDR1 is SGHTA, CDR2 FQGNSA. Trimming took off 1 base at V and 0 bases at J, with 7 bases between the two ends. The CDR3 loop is CASSLGGLSGNTIYF. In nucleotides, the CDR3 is TGTGCCAGCAGCTTAGGAGGCCTCTCTGGAAACACCATATATTTT.

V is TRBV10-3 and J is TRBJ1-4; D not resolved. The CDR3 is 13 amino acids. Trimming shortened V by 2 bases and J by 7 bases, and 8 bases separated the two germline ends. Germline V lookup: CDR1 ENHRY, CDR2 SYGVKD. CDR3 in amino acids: CAISESLGEKLFF. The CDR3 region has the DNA TGTGCCATCAGTGAGAGCCTCGGTGAAAAACTGTTTTTT.

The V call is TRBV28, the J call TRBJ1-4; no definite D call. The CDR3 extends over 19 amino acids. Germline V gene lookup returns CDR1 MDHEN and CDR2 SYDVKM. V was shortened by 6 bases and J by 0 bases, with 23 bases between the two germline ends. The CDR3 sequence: CASSSHPIVLEATNEKLFF. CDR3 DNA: TGTGCCAGCAGCTCTCACCCCATAGTGTTGGAGGCAACTAATGAAAAACTGTTTTTT.

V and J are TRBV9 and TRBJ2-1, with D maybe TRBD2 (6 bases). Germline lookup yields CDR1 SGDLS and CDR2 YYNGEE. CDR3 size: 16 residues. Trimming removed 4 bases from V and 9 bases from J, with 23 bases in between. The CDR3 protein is CASSPRLAPQEREQFF. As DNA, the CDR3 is TGTGCCAGCAGCCCCCGGCTAGCGCCCCAGGAGCGTGAGCAGTTCTTC.

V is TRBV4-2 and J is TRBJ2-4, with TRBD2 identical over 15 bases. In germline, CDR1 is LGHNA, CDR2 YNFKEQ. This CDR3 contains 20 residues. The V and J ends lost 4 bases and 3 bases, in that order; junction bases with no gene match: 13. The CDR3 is CASSLRPEGLAGGVKNIQYF. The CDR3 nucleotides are TGTGCCAGCAGCCTTCGTCCTGAGGGACTAGCGGGAGGAGTCAAAAACATTCAGTACTTC.

The CDR3 reads CASSPGLAGNEQYF. CDR3 coding DNA: TGTGCCAGCTCCCCGGGACTAGCGGGAAACGAGCAGTACTTC. V and J are TRBV18 and TRBJ2-7; 13 bases map to TRBD2. Trimming removed 6 bases from V and 5 bases from J; junction bases left unmatched: 4. The CDR3 runs 14 residues. Germline loops: CDR1 KGHSH, CDR2 LQKENI. Combining the CDR3 with reference TRBV18 and TRBJ2-7 gives the whole variable domain NAGVMQNPRHLVRRRGQEARLRCSPMKGHSHVYWYRQLPEEGLKFMVYLQKENIIDESGMPKERFSAEFPKEGPSILRIQQVVRGDSAAYFCASSPGLAGNEQYFGPGTRLTVT.

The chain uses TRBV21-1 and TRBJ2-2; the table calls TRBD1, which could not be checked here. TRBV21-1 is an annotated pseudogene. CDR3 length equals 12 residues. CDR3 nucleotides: TGTGCCAGATACAGAACCACCGGGGAGCTGTTTTTT. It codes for CARYRTTGELFF.

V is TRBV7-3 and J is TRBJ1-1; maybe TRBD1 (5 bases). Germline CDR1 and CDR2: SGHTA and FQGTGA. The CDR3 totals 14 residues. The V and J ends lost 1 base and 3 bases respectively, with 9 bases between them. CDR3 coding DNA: TGTGCCAGCAGCTTAAATTGGGGCGACACTGAAGCTTTCTTT. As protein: CASSLNWGDTEAFF.

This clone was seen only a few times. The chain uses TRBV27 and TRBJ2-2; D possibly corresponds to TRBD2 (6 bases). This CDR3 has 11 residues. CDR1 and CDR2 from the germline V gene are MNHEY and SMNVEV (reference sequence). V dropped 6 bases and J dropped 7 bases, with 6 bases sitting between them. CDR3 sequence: CASRGGGELFF. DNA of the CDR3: TGTGCCAGCAGGGGGGGCGGGGAGCTGTTTTTT.

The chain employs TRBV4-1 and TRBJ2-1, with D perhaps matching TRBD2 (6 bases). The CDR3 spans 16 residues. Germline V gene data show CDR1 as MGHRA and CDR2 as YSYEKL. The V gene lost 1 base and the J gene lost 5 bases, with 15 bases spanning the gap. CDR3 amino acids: CASSQVRLARNNEQFF. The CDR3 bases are TGCGCCAGCAGCCAAGTCCGTCTAGCGCGAAACAATGAGCAGTTCTTC.

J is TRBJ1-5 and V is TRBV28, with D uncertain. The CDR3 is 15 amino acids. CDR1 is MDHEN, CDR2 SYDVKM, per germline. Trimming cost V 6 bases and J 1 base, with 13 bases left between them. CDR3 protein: CASSPTGLSNQPQHF. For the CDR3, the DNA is TGTGCCAGCAGCCCTACTGGTTTAAGCAATCAGCCCCAGCATTTT.

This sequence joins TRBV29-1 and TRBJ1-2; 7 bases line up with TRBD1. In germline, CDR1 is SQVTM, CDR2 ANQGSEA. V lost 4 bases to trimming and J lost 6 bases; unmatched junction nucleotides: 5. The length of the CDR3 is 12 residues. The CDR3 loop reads CSVGDSANGYTF. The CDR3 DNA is TGCAGCGTTGGGGACAGCGCGAATGGCTACACCTTC. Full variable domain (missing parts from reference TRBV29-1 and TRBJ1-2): SAVISQKPSRDICQRGTSLTIQCQVDSQVTMMFWYRQQPGQSLTLIATANQGSEATYESGFVIDKFPISRPNLTFSTLTVSNMSPEDSSIYLCSVGDSANGYTFGSGTRLTVV.

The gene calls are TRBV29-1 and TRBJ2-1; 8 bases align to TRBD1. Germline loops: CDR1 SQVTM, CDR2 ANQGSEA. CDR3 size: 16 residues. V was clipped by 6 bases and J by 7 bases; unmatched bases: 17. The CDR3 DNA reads TGCAGCGTGGTACAGGGGGGCGGGATAAGCGGAAATGAGCAGTTCTTC. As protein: CSVVQGGGISGNEQFF.

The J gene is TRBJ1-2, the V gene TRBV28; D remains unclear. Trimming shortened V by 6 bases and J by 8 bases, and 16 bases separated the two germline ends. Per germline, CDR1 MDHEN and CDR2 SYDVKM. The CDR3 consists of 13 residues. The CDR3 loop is CASSPVNLWGYTF. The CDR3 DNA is TGTGCCAGCAGCCCGGTCAACTTGTGGGGCTACACCTTC.

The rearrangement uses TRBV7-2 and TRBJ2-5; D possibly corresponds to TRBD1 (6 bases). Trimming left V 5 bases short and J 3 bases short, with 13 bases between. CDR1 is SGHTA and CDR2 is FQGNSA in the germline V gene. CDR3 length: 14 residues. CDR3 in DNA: TGTGCCAGCAGCCCCACAGGACAGAAAGAGACCCAGTACTTC. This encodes CASSPTGQKETQYF.

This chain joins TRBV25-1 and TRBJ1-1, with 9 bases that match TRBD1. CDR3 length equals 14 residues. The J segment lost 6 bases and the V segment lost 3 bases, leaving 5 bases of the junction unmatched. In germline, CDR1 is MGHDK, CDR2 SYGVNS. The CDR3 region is CASSDPWTGAEAFF. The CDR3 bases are TGTGCCAGCAGTGATCCCTGGACAGGGGCTGAAGCTTTCTTT.

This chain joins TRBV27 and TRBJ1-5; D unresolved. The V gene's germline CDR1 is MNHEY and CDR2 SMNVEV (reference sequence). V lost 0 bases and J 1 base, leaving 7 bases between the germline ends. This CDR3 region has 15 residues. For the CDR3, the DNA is TGTGCCAGCAGTTTATCGAGGATAAGCAATCAGCCCCAGCATTTT. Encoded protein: CASSLSRISNQPQHF.

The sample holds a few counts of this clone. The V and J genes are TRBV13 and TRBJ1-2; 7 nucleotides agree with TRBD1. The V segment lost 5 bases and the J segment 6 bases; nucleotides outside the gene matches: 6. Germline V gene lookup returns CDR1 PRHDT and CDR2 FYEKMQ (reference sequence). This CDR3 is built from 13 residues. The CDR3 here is CASSITGVDGYTF. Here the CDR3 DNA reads TGTGCCAGCAGCATCACAGGGGTCGATGGCTACACCTTC.

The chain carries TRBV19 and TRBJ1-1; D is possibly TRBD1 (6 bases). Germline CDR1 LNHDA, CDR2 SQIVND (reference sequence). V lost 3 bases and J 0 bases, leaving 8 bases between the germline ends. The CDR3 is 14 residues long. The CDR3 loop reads CASSMGALNTEAFF. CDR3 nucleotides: TGTGCCAGTAGTATGGGGGCCCTGAACACTGAAGCTTTCTTT.

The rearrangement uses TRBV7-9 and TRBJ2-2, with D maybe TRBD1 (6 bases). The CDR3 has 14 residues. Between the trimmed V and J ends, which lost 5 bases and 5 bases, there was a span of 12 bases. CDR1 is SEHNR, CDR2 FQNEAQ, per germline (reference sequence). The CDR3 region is CASSPDRITGELFF. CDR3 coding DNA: TGTGCCAGCAGCCCCGACAGGATAACCGGGGAGCTGTTTTTT.